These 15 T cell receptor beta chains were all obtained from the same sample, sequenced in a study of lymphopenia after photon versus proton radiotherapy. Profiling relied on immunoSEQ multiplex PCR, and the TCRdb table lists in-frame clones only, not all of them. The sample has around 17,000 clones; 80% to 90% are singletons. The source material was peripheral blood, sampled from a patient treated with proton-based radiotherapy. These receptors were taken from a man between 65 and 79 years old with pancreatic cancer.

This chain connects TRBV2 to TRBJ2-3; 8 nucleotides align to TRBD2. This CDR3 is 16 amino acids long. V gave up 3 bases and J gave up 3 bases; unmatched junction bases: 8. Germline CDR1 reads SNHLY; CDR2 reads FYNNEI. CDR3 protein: CASSDSGLGRTDTQYF. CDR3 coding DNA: TGTGCCAGCAGTGATTCGGGACTAGGGCGGACAGATACGCAGTATTTT. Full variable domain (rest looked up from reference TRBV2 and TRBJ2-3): EPEVTQTPSHQVTQMGQEVILRCVPISNHLYFYWYRQILGQKVEFLVSFYNNEISEKSEIFDDQFSVERPDGSNFTLKIRSTKLEDSAMYFCASSDSGLGRTDTQYFGPGTRLTVL.

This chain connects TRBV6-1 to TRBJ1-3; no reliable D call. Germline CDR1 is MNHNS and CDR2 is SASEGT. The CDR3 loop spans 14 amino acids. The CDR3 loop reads CVSQRVSSGNTIYF. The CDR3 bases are TGTGTCAGTCAAAGGGTCAGCTCTGGAAACACCATATATTTT.

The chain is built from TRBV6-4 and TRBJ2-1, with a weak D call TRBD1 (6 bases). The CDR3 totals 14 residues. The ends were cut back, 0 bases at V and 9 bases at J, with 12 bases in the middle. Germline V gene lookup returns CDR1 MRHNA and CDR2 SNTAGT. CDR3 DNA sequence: TGTGCCAGCAGTGACTCTGGGGGCCGCGGTGAGCAGTTCTTC. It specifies CASSDSGGRGEQFF.

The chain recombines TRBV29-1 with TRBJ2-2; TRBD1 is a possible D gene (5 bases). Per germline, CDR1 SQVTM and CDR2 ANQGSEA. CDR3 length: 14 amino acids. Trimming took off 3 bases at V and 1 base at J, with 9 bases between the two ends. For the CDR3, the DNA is TGCAGCGTTGAGGGGCAGCTGAACACCGGGGAGCTGTTTTTT. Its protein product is CSVEGQLNTGELFF.

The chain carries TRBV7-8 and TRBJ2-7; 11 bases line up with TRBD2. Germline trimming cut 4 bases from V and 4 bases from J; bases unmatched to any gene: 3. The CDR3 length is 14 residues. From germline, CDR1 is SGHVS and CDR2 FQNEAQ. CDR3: CASSSGLAVYEQYF. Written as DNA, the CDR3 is TGTGCCAGCAGCTCGGGACTAGCGGTATACGAGCAGTACTTC.

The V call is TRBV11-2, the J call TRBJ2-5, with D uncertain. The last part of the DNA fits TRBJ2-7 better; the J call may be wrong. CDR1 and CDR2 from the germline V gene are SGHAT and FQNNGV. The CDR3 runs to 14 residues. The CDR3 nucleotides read TGTGCCAGCAGCCTGGACGGATCCCACTACGAGCAGTACTTC. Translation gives CASSLDGSHYEQYF.

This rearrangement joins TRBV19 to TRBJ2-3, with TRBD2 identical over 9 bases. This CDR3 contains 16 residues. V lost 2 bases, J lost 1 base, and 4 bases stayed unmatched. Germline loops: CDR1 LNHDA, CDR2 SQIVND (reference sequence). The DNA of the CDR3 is TGTGCCAGTAGTATAAGCAGCGGGGGGCGCACAGATACGCAGTATTTT. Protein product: CASSISSGGRTDTQYF.

CDR3 protein: CASSYSVPSYEQYF. In nucleotides, the CDR3 is TGTGCCAGCAGTTACTCGGTCCCGTCCTACGAGCAGTACTTC. The rearrangement uses TRBV6-5 and TRBJ2-7; D not resolved. The CDR3 extends over 14 amino acids. CDR1 and CDR2 from the germline V gene are MNHEY and SVGAGI. Trimming removed 0 bases at V and 1 base at J, with 7 bases between.

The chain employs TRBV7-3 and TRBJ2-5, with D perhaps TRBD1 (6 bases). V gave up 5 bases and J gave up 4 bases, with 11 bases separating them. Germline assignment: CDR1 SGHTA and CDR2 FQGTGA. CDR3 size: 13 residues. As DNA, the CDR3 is TGTGCCAGCAGCCCCCAAGGGGGAGAGACCCAGTACTTC. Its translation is CASSPQGGETQYF.

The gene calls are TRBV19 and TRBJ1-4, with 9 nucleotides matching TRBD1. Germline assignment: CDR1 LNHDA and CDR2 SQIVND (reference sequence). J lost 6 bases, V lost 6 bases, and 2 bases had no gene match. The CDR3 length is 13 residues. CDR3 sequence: CASSRDRDEKLFF. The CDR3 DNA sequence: TGTGCCAGTAGCCGGGACAGGGATGAAAAACTGTTTTTT.

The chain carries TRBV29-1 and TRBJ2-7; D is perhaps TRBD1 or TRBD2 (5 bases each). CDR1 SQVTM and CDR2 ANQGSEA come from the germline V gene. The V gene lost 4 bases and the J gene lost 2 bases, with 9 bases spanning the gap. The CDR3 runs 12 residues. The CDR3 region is CSVGGTAYEQYF. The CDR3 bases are TGCAGCGTTGGGGGGACCGCCTACGAGCAGTACTTC.

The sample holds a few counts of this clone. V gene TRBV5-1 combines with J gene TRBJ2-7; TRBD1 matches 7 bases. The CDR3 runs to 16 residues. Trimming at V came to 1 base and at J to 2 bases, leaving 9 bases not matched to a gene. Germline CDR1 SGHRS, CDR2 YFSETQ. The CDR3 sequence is CASSLQPLTGAYEQYF. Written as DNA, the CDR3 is TGCGCCAGCAGCTTGCAGCCTCTAACAGGGGCCTACGAGCAGTACTTC.

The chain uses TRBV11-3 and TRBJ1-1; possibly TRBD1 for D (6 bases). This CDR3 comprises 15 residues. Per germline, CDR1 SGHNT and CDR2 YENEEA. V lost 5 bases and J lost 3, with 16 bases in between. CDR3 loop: CASSASQGRDTEAFF. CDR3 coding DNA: TGTGCCAGCAGCGCTTCACAGGGTCGGGACACTGAAGCTTTCTTT.

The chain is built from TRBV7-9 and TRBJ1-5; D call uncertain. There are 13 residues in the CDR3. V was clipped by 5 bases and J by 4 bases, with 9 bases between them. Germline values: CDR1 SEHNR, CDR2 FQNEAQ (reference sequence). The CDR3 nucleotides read TGTGCCAGCAGCGCCAATGGTAATCAGCCCCAGCATTTT. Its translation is CASSANGNQPQHF. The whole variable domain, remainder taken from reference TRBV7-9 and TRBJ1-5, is DTGVSQNPRHKITKRGQNVTFRCDPISEHNRLYWYRQTLGQGPEFLTYFQNEAQLEKSRLLSDRFSAERPKGSFSTLEIQRTEQGDSAMYLCASSANGNQPQHFGDGTRLSIL.

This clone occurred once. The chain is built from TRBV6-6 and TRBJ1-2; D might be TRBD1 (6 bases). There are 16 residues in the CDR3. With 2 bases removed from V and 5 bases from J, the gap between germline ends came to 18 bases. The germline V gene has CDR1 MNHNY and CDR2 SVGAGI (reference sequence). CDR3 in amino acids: CASSYPIDRIPYGYTF. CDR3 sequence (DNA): TGTGCCAGCAGTTACCCGATTGACAGGATTCCTTATGGCTACACCTTC.